The clone carrying this T cell receptor beta chain was detected only a few times. What it recognizes is unknown. Unique molecular identifiers featured in each of the TCR beta cDNA libraries. Between about 1 and 10 million T cells gave rise to around 500,000 cDNA molecules. Using its own MiXCR run on the PCR reads, TCRdb lists one record per CDR3 protein. The table has about 200,000 distinct CDR3 sequences, roughly 28% seen once. This specimen comes from a study of post-analysis software for immune sequencing data. Overall study results and limits: The normalized Chao1 diversity of multiple sclerosis patients was significantly lower than that of controls. Same-batch preparations were strongly co-clustered by F measure.

The sequencing input was blood. This clonotype was obtained from a girl aged 2-17 years with multiple sclerosis.

The CDR3 DNA follows: TGTGCCAGCAGCTCCCGGGTGGACAGGGGTGGTACTCGGAAACTGTTTTTT. This gives the protein CASSSRVDRGGTRKLFF. The genes are TRBV7-2 and TRBJ1-4; 9 bases agree with TRBD1. In germline, CDR1 is SGHTA, CDR2 FQGNSA. The trim removed 4 bases at V and 11 bases at J, leaving 17 bases unmatched. CDR3 length: 17 residues.